Each of the 23 T cell receptor beta chains below was sequenced from the same sample in a study of T cells in localized non-small cell lung cancer. Only in-frame clones appear in the TCRdb table, and some are missing; sequencing was by immunoSEQ multiplex PCR. The sample comprises 90,000 or so clones, over 80% of which are singletons, and around 16% rests with the top ten. The sequencing here drew on peripheral blood, taken before any cancer treatment. These receptors came from a man aged 40 to 70 with stage I squamous cell lung carcinoma.

The chain couples TRBV5-1 to TRBJ1-1; D not certain. Germline CDR1 SGHRS, CDR2 YFSETQ. The germline V and J ends were trimmed by 5 bases and 0 bases, with 11 bases remaining between them. CDR3 length: 14 amino acids. The CDR3 region is CASRVGGMNTEAFF. The CDR3 DNA follows: TGCGCCAGCAGAGTAGGTGGCATGAACACTGAAGCTTTCTTT. Full variable domain (rest looked up from reference TRBV5-1 and TRBJ1-1): KAGVTQTPRYLIKTRGQQVTLSCSPISGHRSVSWYQQTPGQGLQFLFEYFSETQRNKGNFPGRFSGRQFSNSRSEMNVSTLELGDSALYLCASRVGGMNTEAFFGQGTRLTVV.

The rearrangement links TRBV4-1 to TRBJ1-2, with no clear D. The CDR3 loop spans 13 amino acids. Germline V gene sequence: CDR1 MGHRA, CDR2 YSYEKL. Trimming left V 1 base short and J 4 bases short, with 7 bases between. The DNA of the CDR3 is TGCGCCAGCAGCCAAGGCCAGATCTATGGCTACACCTTC. It codes for CASSQGQIYGYTF.

The V gene is TRBV7-9, the J gene TRBJ2-1, with a possible D match to TRBD2 (6 bases). The ends were cut back, 1 base at V and 6 bases at J, with 13 bases in the middle. Germline V gene sequence: CDR1 SEHNR, CDR2 FQNEAQ (reference sequence). The CDR3 runs to 15 residues. In nucleotides, the CDR3 is TGTGCCAGCAGCTTAGGGGGTCCGGGAGTCAATGAGCAGTTCTTC. It translates to CASSLGGPGVNEQFF.

The chain has TRBV6-1 and TRBJ2-1; the D call may be TRBD1 or TRBD2 (6 bases each). Germline CDR1 MNHNS, CDR2 SASEGT. The CDR3 consists of 13 residues. V lost 8 bases and J lost 2, with 10 bases in between. Here the CDR3 reads CASGRGPYNEQFF. Written as DNA, the CDR3 is TGTGCCAGCGGTCGGGGGCCCTACAATGAGCAGTTCTTC.

This clone was seen just once. This sequence joins TRBV29-1 and TRBJ2-1, with a weak D call TRBD1 (6 bases). The CDR3 has 14 residues. The V and J ends lost 6 bases and 4 bases respectively, with 16 bases between them. Looked up from germline, CDR1 is SQVTM and CDR2 is ANQGSEA. This CDR3 is CSVRTAMTYNEQFF. CDR3 bases: TGCAGCGTCAGGACAGCAATGACATACAATGAGCAGTTCTTC.

This rearrangement joins TRBV27 to TRBJ1-2; D remains ambiguous. Germline CDR1 MNHEY, CDR2 SMNVEV (reference sequence). V was cut by 3 bases and J by 2 bases, with 7 bases left in between. The CDR3 extends over 13 amino acids. This chain's CDR3 is CASSFWENYGYTF. In DNA, the CDR3 is TGTGCCAGCAGTTTTTGGGAGAACTATGGCTACACCTTC.

The V gene is TRBV19, the J gene TRBJ2-7; TRBD2 is a possible D gene (6 bases). There are 19 residues in the CDR3. V lost 5 bases and J 2 bases, leaving 28 bases between the germline ends. The germline V gene encodes CDR1 LNHDA and CDR2 SQIVND (reference sequence). Here the CDR3 DNA reads TGTGCCAGTAGTCCCGATTCCGGGACTCCCGCCGGTGGAACCTACGAGCAGTACTTC. This codes for CASSPDSGTPAGGTYEQYF.

CDR3 residues: CASEGMLGVGYTF. Written as DNA, the CDR3 is TGTGCCAGCGAGGGGATGTTGGGAGTGGGCTACACCTTC. J is TRBJ1-2 and V is TRBV19, with D perhaps matching TRBD1 (5 bases). In germline, CDR1 is LNHDA, CDR2 SQIVND (reference sequence). With 9 bases removed from V and 8 bases from J, the gap between germline ends came to 19 bases. The CDR3 is 13 residues long.

A single count supports this clone. The rearrangement joins TRBV7-2 to TRBJ2-6; 7 bases align to TRBD1. Trimming removed 6 bases from V and 2 bases from J; junction bases left unmatched: 7. The CDR3 is 16 amino acids. CDR1 and CDR2 (germline): SGHTA, FQGNSA. CDR3 nucleotide sequence: TGTGCCAGCAGAGGGGGCGCGGTCGCTGGGGCCAACGTCCTGACTTTC. It specifies CASRGGAVAGANVLTF.

The chain has TRBV30 and TRBJ2-7; D is tentatively TRBD1 or TRBD2 (5 bases each). This CDR3 has 11 amino acids. Germline CDR1 reads GTSNPN; CDR2 reads SVGIG (reference sequence). The V end was cut by 2 bases, the J end by 5 bases, with 7 bases between. CDR3 sequence (DNA): TGTGCCTGGAGTTGGGGGAACGAGCAGTACTTC. Translation: CAWSWGNEQYF.

This chain joins TRBV18 and TRBJ1-2, with D possibly being TRBD1 (5 bases). The germline V gene has CDR1 KGHSH and CDR2 LQKENI. Trimming pared 6 bases from V and 5 bases from J, leaving 16 bases between. This CDR3 comprises 14 residues. CDR3 coding DNA: TGTGCCAGCTCCCTCGGGACGGCGGAATATGGCTACACCTTC. Its protein is CASSLGTAEYGYTF.

The chain is built from TRBV6-1 and TRBJ2-7; 7 bases agree with TRBD2. Losses at the gene ends were 0 bases for V and 4 bases for J; bases not matched to a gene: 3. This CDR3 has 14 residues. Germline-derived CDR1 and CDR2 are MNHNS and SASEGT. The CDR3 spells CASSEARGWYEQYF. DNA of the CDR3: TGTGCCAGCAGTGAAGCGCGGGGGTGGTACGAGCAGTACTTC.

The CDR3 nucleotides read TGTGCCAGCAGCCCAGCGGGTTGGACAGCAAAGAACACTGAAGCTTTCTTT. Translating gives CASSPAGWTAKNTEAFF. The chain combines TRBV7-2 with TRBJ1-1, with a possible D match to TRBD1 (6 bases). This CDR3 spans 17 amino acids. From germline, CDR1 is SGHTA and CDR2 FQGNSA. Trimming removed 5 bases at V and 1 base at J, with 20 bases between.

The chain joins TRBV10-3 to TRBJ1-1; 9 bases line up with TRBD1. The CDR3 loop spans 13 amino acids. V was pared by 6 bases and J by 5 bases, with 4 bases of the junction left unmatched. The V gene's germline CDR1 is ENHRY and CDR2 SYGVKD. The CDR3 is CAIRAGTGTEAFF. The CDR3 coding sequence is TGTGCCATCAGAGCCGGGACAGGGACTGAAGCTTTCTTT.

This chain joins TRBV5-1 and TRBJ1-2; TRBD1 might be the D (5 bases). CDR1 is SGHRS and CDR2 is YFSETQ in the germline V gene. V lost 0 bases and J lost 7, with 22 bases in between. This CDR3 has 17 amino acids. CDR3 nucleotide sequence: TGCGCCAGCAGCTTGGATGCTGGGGGGTCTCAAGCGGGTGGCTACACCTTC. Amino acid sequence: CASSLDAGGSQAGGYTF.

This chain joins TRBV5-1 and TRBJ2-5, with TRBD2 matching 7 bases. V was clipped by 3 bases and J by 2 bases; unmatched bases: 10. This CDR3 is 16 amino acids long. Germline V gene sequence: CDR1 SGHRS, CDR2 YFSETQ. The CDR3 DNA is TGCGCCAGCAGCTCGGTTCTATCTAGCGGACAAGAGACCCAGTACTTC. Its protein product is CASSSVLSSGQETQYF.

The rearrangement joins TRBV6-5 to TRBJ2-1, with no clear D. Trimming removed 5 bases from V and 10 bases from J, with 9 bases in between. In germline, CDR1 is MNHEY, CDR2 SVGAGI. The CDR3 runs to 11 residues. DNA for the CDR3: TGTGCCAGCAGTGCCCCTGGGGAGCAGTTCTTC. Protein: CASSAPGEQFF.

The rearrangement uses TRBV11-2 and TRBJ2-5; D is undetermined. Trimming took 1 base from V and 2 from J, leaving 5 bases between them. Germline V gives CDR1 SGHAT, CDR2 FQNNGV. The CDR3 spans 13 residues. CDR3 in amino acids: CASSLVQQETQYF. DNA for the CDR3: TGTGCCAGCAGCTTAGTACAGCAAGAGACCCAGTACTTC.

This sequence joins TRBV27 and TRBJ1-4; the D is unclear. The germline V gene encodes CDR1 MNHEY and CDR2 SMNVEV (reference sequence). CDR3 size: 10 residues. The CDR3 DNA is TGTGCAGGCGGCAGGAGAAAACTGTTTTTT. Amino acid sequence: CAGGRRKLFF.

The genes are TRBV5-1 and TRBJ1-1; D is uncertain. The length of the CDR3 is 14 residues. Trimming removed 1 base from V and 0 bases from J, with 7 bases in between. Germline V lookup: CDR1 SGHRS, CDR2 YFSETQ. CDR3 sequence: CASSLRSVNTEAFF. In DNA, the CDR3 is TGCGCCAGCAGCTTGCGGTCCGTGAACACTGAAGCTTTCTTT. The full variable domain, with the rest looked up from reference TRBV5-1 and TRBJ1-1, is KAGVTQTPRYLIKTRGQQVTLSCSPISGHRSVSWYQQTPGQGLQFLFEYFSETQRNKGNFPGRFSGRQFSNSRSEMNVSTLELGDSALYLCASSLRSVNTEAFFGQGTRLTVV.

The genes are TRBV7-2 and TRBJ1-2; a possible D gene is TRBD1 (6 bases). The length of the CDR3 is 15 residues. CDR1 is SGHTA and CDR2 is FQGNSA in the germline V gene. Trimming took 5 bases from V and 4 from J, leaving 17 bases between them. In DNA, the CDR3 is TGTGCCAGCAGCACCGGGACAATGGGGACCTATGGCTACACCTTC. Protein sequence: CASSTGTMGTYGYTF.

This chain uses TRBV5-1 with TRBJ2-3; unclear D gene. Per the germline V gene, CDR1 is SGHRS and CDR2 is YFSETQ. The length of the CDR3 is 13 residues. Trimming cost V 4 bases and J 2 bases, with 8 bases left between them. CDR3 in amino acids: CASSPNPTDTQYF. CDR3 bases: TGCGCCAGCAGCCCGAATCCCACAGATACGCAGTATTTT.

Worth noting for this clone: The same CDR3 arises from other DNA sequences in this sample as well. The gene calls are TRBV19 and TRBJ1-5; maybe TRBD1 (5 bases). Between the trimmed V and J ends, which lost 4 bases and 0 bases, there was a span of 16 bases. Germline V gene data show CDR1 as LNHDA and CDR2 as SQIVND (reference sequence). The CDR3 has 17 residues. The CDR3 nucleotides read TGTGCCAGTAGTACGCGACAGACTCCCTATAGCAATCAGCCCCAGCATTTT. This codes for CASSTRQTPYSNQPQHF.